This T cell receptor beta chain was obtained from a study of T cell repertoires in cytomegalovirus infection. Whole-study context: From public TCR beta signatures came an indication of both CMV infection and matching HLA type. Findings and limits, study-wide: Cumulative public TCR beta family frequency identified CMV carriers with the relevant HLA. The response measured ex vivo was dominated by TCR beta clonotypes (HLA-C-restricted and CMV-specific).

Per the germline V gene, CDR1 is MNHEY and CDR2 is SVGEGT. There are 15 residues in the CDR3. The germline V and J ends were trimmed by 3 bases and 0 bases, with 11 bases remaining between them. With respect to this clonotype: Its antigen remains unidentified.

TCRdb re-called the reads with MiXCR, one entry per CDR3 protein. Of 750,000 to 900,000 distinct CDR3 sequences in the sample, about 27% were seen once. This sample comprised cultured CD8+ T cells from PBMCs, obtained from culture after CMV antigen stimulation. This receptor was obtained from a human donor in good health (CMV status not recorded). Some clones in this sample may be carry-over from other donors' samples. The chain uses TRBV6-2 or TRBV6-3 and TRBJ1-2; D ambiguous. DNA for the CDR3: TGTGCCAGCAGTTATGGGAGTGATACTAACTATGGCTACACCTTC. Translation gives CASSYGSDTNYGYTF.